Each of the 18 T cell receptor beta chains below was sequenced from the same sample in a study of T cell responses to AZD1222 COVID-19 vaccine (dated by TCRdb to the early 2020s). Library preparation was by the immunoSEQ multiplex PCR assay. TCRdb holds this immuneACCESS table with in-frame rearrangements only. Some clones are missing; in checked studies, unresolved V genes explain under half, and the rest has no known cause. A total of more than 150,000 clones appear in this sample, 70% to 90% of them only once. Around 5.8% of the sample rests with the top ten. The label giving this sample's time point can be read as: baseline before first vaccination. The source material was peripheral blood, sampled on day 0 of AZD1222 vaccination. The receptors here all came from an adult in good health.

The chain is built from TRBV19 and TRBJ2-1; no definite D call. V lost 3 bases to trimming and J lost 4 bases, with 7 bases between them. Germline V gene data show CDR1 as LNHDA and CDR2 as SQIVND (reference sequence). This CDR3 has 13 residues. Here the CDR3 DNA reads TGTGCCAGTAGTATTGCGACGTACAATGAGCAGTTCTTC. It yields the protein CASSIATYNEQFF.

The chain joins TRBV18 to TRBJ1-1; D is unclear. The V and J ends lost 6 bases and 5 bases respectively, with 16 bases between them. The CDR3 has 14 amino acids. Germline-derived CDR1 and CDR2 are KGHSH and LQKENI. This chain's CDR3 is CASSRLGESTEAFF. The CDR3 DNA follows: TGTGCCAGCTCGCGACTCGGGGAAAGTACTGAAGCTTTCTTT.

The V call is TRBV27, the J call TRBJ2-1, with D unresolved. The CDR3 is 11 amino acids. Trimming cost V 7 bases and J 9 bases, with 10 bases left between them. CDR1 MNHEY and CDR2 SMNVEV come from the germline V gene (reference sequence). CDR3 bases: TGTGCCAGCACCTCGGTTAGTGAGCAGTTCTTC. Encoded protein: CASTSVSEQFF.

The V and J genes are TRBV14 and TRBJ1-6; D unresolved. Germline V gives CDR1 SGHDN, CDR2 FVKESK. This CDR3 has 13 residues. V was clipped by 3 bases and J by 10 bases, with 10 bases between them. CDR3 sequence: CASSQQPGSPLHF. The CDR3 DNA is TGTGCCAGCAGCCAGCAGCCGGGGTCACCCCTCCACTTT.

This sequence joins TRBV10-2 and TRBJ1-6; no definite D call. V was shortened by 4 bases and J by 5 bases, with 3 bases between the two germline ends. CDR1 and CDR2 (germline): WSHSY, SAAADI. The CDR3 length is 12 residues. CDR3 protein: CASSGNNSPLHF. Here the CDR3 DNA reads TGCGCCAGCAGTGGGAATAATTCACCCCTCCACTTT.

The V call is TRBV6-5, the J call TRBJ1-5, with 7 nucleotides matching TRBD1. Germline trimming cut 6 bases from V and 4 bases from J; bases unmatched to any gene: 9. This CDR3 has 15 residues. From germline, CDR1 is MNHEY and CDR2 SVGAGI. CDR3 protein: CASRGYRGANQPQHF. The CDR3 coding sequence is TGTGCCAGCAGAGGCTACAGGGGAGCTAATCAGCCCCAGCATTTT.

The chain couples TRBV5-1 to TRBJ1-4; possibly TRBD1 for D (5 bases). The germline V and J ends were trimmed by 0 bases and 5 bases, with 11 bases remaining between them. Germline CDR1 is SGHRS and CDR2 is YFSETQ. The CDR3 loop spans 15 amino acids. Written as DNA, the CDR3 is TGCGCCAGCAGCTTGGACGGGACCATAAATGAAAAACTGTTTTTT. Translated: CASSLDGTINEKLFF.

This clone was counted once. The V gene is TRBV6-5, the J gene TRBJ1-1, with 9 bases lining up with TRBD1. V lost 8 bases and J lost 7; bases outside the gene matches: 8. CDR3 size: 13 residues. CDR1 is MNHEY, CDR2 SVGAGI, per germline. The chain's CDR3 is CASDEQGAGEAFF. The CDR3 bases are TGTGCCAGCGACGAACAGGGGGCGGGTGAAGCTTTCTTT.

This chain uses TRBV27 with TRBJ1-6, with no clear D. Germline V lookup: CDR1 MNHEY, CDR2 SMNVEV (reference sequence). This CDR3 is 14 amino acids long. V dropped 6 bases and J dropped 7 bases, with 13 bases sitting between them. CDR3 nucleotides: TGTGCCAGCAGCCCAAACCTGAGGAATTCACCCCTCCACTTT. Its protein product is CASSPNLRNSPLHF.

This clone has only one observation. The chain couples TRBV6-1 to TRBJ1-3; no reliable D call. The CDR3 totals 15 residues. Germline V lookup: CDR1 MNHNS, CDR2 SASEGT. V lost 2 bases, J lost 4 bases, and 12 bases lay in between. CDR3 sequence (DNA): TGTGCCAGCAGTGAACCATCCCGGCCGGGAAACACCATATATTTT. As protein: CASSEPSRPGNTIYF.

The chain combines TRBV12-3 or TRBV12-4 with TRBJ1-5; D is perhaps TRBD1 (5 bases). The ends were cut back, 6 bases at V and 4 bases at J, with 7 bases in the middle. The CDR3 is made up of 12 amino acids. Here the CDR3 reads CASRGENQPQHF. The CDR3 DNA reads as TGTGCCAGCAGGGGGGAGAATCAGCCCCAGCATTTT.

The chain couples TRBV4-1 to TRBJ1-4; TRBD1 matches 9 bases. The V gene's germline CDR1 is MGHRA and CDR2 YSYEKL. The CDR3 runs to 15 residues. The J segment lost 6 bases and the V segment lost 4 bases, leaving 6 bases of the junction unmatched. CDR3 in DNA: TGCGCCAGCAGCCCCCCCGGGACAGGGTATGAAAAACTGTTTTTT. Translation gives CASSPPGTGYEKLFF.

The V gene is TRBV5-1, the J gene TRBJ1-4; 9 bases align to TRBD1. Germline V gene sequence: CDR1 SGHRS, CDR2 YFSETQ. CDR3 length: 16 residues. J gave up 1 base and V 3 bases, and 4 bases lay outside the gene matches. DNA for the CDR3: TGCGCCAGCAGCTCGGGACAGGGACGAACTAATGAAAAACTGTTTTTT. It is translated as CASSSGQGRTNEKLFF.

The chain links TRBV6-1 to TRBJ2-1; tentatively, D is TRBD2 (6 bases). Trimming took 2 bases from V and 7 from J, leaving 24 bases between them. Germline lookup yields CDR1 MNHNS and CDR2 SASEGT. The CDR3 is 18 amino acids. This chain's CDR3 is CASSESFLLGVSGNEQFF. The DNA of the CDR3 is TGTGCCAGCAGTGAATCCTTTTTGCTTGGGGTAAGCGGGAATGAGCAGTTCTTC.

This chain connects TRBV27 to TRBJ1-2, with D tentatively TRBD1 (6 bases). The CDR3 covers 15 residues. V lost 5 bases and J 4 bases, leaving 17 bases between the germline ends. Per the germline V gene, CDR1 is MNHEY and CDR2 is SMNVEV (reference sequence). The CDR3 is CASSRTIGQPYGYTF. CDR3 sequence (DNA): TGTGCCAGCAGTAGAACAATAGGACAGCCCTATGGCTACACCTTC.

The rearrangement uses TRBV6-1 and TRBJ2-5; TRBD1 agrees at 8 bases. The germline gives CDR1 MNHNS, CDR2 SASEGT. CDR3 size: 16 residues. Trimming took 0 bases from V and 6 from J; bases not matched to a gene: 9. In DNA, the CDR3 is TGTGCCAGCAGTGAAGCGCCCAGGGGGCAGTGGAAGACCCAGTACTTC. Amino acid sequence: CASSEAPRGQWKTQYF.

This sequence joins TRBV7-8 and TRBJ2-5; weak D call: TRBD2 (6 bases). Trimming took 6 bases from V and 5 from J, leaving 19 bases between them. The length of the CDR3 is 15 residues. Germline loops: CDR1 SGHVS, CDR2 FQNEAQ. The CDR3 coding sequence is TGTGCCAGCAGTTTTGGAGGGATTTTGGGGGAGACCCAGTACTTC. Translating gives CASSFGGILGETQYF.

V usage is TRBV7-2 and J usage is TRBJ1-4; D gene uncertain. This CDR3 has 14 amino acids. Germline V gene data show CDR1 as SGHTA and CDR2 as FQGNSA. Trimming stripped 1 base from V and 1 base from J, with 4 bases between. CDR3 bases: TGTGCCAGCAGCTTAGGGGGAACTAATGAAAAACTGTTTTTT. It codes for CASSLGGTNEKLFF.